These 18 T cell receptor beta chains originate from one sample sequenced in a study of blood T cell repertoires in COVID-19. The assay was immunoSEQ multiplex PCR, and TCRdb's table has in-frame clones only and misses some. Of about 160,000 clones in the sample, around 89% were seen once. The sample consisted of PBMCs or T cells enriched from blood (not recorded which). The receptors stem from a woman between 45 and 60 years old who had recovered from COVID-19.

J is TRBJ1-5 and V is TRBV28; 7 nucleotides align to TRBD1. V lost 5 bases, J lost 2 bases, and 15 bases stayed unmatched. Germline values: CDR1 MDHEN, CDR2 SYDVKM. The CDR3 consists of 18 residues. CDR3 in amino acids: CASSDPTNSDRGNQPQHF. In DNA, the CDR3 is TGTGCCAGCAGTGACCCAACGAATAGCGACAGGGGCAATCAGCCCCAGCATTTT.

The rearrangement joins TRBV12-1 to TRBJ1-2; TRBD1 reflects the table's D call only, with no check against the DNA. TRBV12-1 corresponds to a pseudogene. There are 14 residues in the CDR3. CDR3 region: CASSRMDRGNGYTF. Written as DNA, the CDR3 is TGTGCCAGCAGCCGGATGGACAGGGGAAATGGCTACACCTTC.

The chain is built from TRBV5-5 and TRBJ1-6; D possibly corresponds to TRBD1 (6 bases). CDR3 length equals 12 residues. Germline V gene data show CDR1 as SGHKS and CDR2 as YYEKEE (reference sequence). The V end lost 6 bases, the J end lost 11 bases, and 12 bases lay between the germline ends. The CDR3 loop reads CASTIDRPPLHF. CDR3 in DNA: TGTGCCAGCACCATAGACAGGCCACCCCTCCACTTT.

The J gene is TRBJ2-2, the V gene TRBV4-2; 13 bases match TRBD2. The germline CDR1 and CDR2 sequences are LGHNA and YNFKEQ. The trim removed 4 bases at V and 6 bases at J, leaving 5 bases unmatched. The CDR3 runs to 16 residues. The CDR3 region has the DNA TGTGCCAGCAGCCCAACTAGCGGGGGGGCCTCCGGGGAGCTGTTTTTT. Residues: CASSPTSGGASGELFF.

The J gene is TRBJ2-7, the V gene TRBV5-1, with 7 bases aligning to TRBD1. The CDR3 has 14 residues. The ends lost 3 bases at V and 5 bases at J; junction bases unmatched: 8. Germline assignment: CDR1 SGHRS and CDR2 YFSETQ. In DNA form, the CDR3 reads TGCGCCAGCAGCTATGGACAGGTCCGGGACGAGCAGTACTTC. This sequence encodes CASSYGQVRDEQYF.

The rearrangement uses TRBV4-3 and TRBJ2-1; 9 bases align to TRBD2. The germline V gene has CDR1 LGHNA and CDR2 YSLEER. After removal of 4 bases from V and 6 bases from J, the junction contained 13 bases not matched to a gene. This CDR3 region has 17 residues. CDR3 nucleotides: TGCGCCAGCAGCCCGAGGACTAGCGCCGTATTACCCAATGAGCAGTTCTTC. Translated: CASSPRTSAVLPNEQFF.

This chain joins TRBV5-1 and TRBJ2-4; 11 bases match TRBD2. V shed 1 base, J shed 0 bases, and the junction held 0 bases outside the gene matches. This CDR3 comprises 16 residues. Germline CDR1 and CDR2: SGHRS and YFSETQ. The CDR3 nucleotides are TGCGCCAGCAGCTTGACTAGCGGGGGAGCCAAAAACATTCAGTACTTC. Its protein is CASSLTSGGAKNIQYF.

The sample holds a few counts of this clone. This chain connects TRBV9 to TRBJ1-1; the D gene is possibly TRBD1 (6 bases). The CDR3 length is 14 residues. From germline, CDR1 is SGDLS and CDR2 YYNGEE. The ends were cut back, 6 bases at V and 8 bases at J, with 20 bases in the middle. As DNA, the CDR3 is TGTGCCAGCACCCGACGGGACACTTCAAGGGAAGCTTTCTTT. Encoded protein: CASTRRDTSREAFF.

The chain has TRBV3-1 (or the pseudogene TRBV3-2) and TRBJ2-7, with 9 bases fitting TRBD1. The CDR3 length is 13 residues. The trim removed 6 bases at V and 6 bases at J, leaving 6 bases unmatched. Germline V gives CDR1 LGHDT, CDR2 YNNKEL (reference sequence). CDR3 residues: CASSFGTGIEQYF. As DNA, the CDR3 is TGTGCCAGCAGTTTTGGGACAGGGATCGAGCAGTACTTC.

This rearrangement joins TRBV4-2 to TRBJ2-7, with 8 bases identical to TRBD1. The CDR3 sequence is 15 residues long. The V gene end was trimmed by 4 bases and the J gene end by 2 bases; junction bases not matched to a gene: 7. Germline-derived CDR1 and CDR2 are LGHNA and YNFKEQ. The CDR3 spells CASSRGTGETYEQYF. CDR3 sequence (DNA): TGTGCCAGCAGCCGAGGGACAGGAGAGACCTACGAGCAGTACTTC.

The V call is TRBV5-6, the J call TRBJ2-4; D perhaps matches TRBD2 (6 bases). Trimming cost V 2 bases and J 0 bases, with 12 bases left between them. The CDR3 has 16 amino acids. CDR1 and CDR2 from the germline V gene are SGHDT and YYEEEE. The DNA for the CDR3 is TGTGCCAGCAGCTTTATGGGACTTCTAGCCAAAAACATTCAGTACTTC. Its translation: CASSFMGLLAKNIQYF.

A few counts support this clone. The V gene is TRBV12-5, the J gene TRBJ1-2, with a tentative D call TRBD1 (5 bases). Trimming shortened V by 2 bases and J by 4 bases, and 11 bases separated the two germline ends. Germline V gene data show CDR1 as LGHNT and CDR2 as FRNRAP. The CDR3 is 14 residues long. The CDR3 nucleotides are TGTGCTAGTGGTTTGTTCTCAAGGGGCTATGGCTACACCTTC. Translation: CASGLFSRGYGYTF. The full variable domain, with the rest looked up from reference TRBV12-5 and TRBJ1-2, is DARVTQTPRHKVTEMGQEVTMRCQPILGHNTVFWYRQTMMQGLELLAYFRNRAPLDDSGMPKDRFSAEMPDATLATLKIQPSEPRDSAVYFCASGLFSRGYGYTFGSGTRLTVV.

The rearrangement joins TRBV6-2 or TRBV6-3 to TRBJ2-3; TRBD2 matches at 12 bases. Germline-derived CDR1 and CDR2 are MNHEY and SVGEGT. V lost 5 bases to trimming and J lost 4 bases; unmatched junction nucleotides: 4. The CDR3 contains 15 residues. CDR3 amino acids: CASSETSGGSDTQYF. DNA of the CDR3: TGTGCCAGCAGTGAGACTAGCGGGGGTTCAGATACGCAGTATTTT.

The V call is TRBV5-1, the J call TRBJ2-3; D ambiguous. The CDR3 has 14 amino acids. V dropped 2 bases and J dropped 0 bases, with 7 bases sitting between them. Germline CDR1 reads SGHRS; CDR2 reads YFSETQ. The CDR3 DNA reads TGCGCCAGCAGCTTAGCGAGTAGCACAGATACGCAGTATTTT. This codes for CASSLASSTDTQYF.

The J gene is TRBJ1-2, the V gene TRBV13, with D unresolved. The germline V gene encodes CDR1 PRHDT and CDR2 FYEKMQ (reference sequence). The V gene lost 8 bases and the J gene lost 4 bases, with 8 bases spanning the gap. The CDR3 sequence is 11 residues long. CDR3 sequence reads: CASDGLYGYTF. CDR3 in DNA: TGTGCCAGCGACGGACTCTATGGCTACACCTTC.

The genes are TRBV5-6 and TRBJ2-5; the D gene is possibly TRBD2 (5 bases). V dropped 4 bases and J dropped 0 bases, with 7 bases sitting between them. The CDR3 spans 13 residues. The germline V gene has CDR1 SGHDT and CDR2 YYEEEE. CDR3 in DNA: TGTGCCAGCAGCGAGGGAAACCAAGAGACCCAGTACTTC. The encoded protein is CASSEGNQETQYF.

Comment on this clone: One end of the junction varies from germline; a read error may be responsible. The genes are TRBV5-5 and TRBJ1-2; weak D call: TRBD1 (6 bases). Germline CDR1 reads SGHKS; CDR2 reads YYEKEE (reference sequence). The CDR3 has 15 residues. The CDR3 nucleotides read TGTGCCAGCAGCTTATGGACAGTTCCTAACCATGGCTACACCTTC. Amino acids: CASSLWTVPNHGYTF.

With respect to this clone: Other DNA sequences in this specimen translate into the identical CDR3. The J gene is TRBJ1-5, the V gene TRBV7-2, with a tentative D call TRBD1 (6 bases). Germline values: CDR1 SGHTA, CDR2 FQGNSA. V was shortened by 4 bases and J by 3 bases, with 10 bases between the two germline ends. The CDR3 covers 14 residues. Written as DNA, the CDR3 is TGTGCCAGCAGCTCTGGACAGACCAATCAGCCCCAGCATTTT. Its protein is CASSSGQTNQPQHF.